The present T cell receptor (beta chain) was sequenced within a study of cytomegalovirus exposure and HLA in healthy donors. Use of 60 Vbeta and 13 Jbeta primers characterized the PCR. Clones were sequenced by immunoSEQ multiplex PCR, and TCRdb holds only the in-frame ones, with some missing. The data contain 95,000 to 150,000 clones, 50% to 80% of them singletons. Study observations and caveats: Within the data, a cluster of highly shared sequence variants was likely a sequencing artifact. Reportedly, diagnosis of cytomegalovirus status by the classifier showed high specificity and sensitivity.

Healthy bone marrow donors supplied every sample. Germline V gene sequence: CDR1 SSHAT, CDR2 FNYEAQ (reference sequence). The CDR3 has 14 amino acids. Worth noting for this clone: The antigen is undetermined. A junction boundary mismatches the germline segment, possibly from a read error.

The clonotype originates from a woman in her 40s in good health and CMV-seropositive. Sequencing was carried out using PBMCs. V gene TRBV7-7 combines with J gene TRBJ2-2, with 9 positions matching TRBD1. CDR3 coding DNA: TGTGCTAGCAGCTTAAGACAGGGGGCCGGGGAGCTGTTTTTT. It is translated as CASSLRQGAGELFF.